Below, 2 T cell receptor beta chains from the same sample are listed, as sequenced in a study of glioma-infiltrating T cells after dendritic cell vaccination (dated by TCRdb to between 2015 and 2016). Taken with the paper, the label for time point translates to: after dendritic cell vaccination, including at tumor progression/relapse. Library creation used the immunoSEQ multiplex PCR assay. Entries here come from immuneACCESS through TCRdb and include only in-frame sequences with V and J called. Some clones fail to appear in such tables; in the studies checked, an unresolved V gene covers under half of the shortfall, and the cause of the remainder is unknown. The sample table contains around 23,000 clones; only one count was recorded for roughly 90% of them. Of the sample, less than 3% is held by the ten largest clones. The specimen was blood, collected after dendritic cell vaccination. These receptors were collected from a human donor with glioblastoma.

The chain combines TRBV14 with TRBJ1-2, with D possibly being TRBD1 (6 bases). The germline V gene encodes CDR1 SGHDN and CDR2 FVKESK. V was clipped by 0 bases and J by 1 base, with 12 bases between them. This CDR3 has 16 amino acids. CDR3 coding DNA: TGTGCCAGCAGCCAAGATAGAGGGGGATTTAACTATGGCTACACCTTC. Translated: CASSQDRGGFNYGYTF.

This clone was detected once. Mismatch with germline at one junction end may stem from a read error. The chain's CDR3 is CASSLGGTIGGYTF. CDR3 DNA: TGTGCTAGCAGCTTAGGTGGTACGATTGGCGGCTACACCTTC. The chain employs TRBV7-7 and TRBJ1-2; D gene unclear. The CDR3 is 14 residues long. In germline, CDR1 is SSHAT, CDR2 FNYEAQ (reference sequence).